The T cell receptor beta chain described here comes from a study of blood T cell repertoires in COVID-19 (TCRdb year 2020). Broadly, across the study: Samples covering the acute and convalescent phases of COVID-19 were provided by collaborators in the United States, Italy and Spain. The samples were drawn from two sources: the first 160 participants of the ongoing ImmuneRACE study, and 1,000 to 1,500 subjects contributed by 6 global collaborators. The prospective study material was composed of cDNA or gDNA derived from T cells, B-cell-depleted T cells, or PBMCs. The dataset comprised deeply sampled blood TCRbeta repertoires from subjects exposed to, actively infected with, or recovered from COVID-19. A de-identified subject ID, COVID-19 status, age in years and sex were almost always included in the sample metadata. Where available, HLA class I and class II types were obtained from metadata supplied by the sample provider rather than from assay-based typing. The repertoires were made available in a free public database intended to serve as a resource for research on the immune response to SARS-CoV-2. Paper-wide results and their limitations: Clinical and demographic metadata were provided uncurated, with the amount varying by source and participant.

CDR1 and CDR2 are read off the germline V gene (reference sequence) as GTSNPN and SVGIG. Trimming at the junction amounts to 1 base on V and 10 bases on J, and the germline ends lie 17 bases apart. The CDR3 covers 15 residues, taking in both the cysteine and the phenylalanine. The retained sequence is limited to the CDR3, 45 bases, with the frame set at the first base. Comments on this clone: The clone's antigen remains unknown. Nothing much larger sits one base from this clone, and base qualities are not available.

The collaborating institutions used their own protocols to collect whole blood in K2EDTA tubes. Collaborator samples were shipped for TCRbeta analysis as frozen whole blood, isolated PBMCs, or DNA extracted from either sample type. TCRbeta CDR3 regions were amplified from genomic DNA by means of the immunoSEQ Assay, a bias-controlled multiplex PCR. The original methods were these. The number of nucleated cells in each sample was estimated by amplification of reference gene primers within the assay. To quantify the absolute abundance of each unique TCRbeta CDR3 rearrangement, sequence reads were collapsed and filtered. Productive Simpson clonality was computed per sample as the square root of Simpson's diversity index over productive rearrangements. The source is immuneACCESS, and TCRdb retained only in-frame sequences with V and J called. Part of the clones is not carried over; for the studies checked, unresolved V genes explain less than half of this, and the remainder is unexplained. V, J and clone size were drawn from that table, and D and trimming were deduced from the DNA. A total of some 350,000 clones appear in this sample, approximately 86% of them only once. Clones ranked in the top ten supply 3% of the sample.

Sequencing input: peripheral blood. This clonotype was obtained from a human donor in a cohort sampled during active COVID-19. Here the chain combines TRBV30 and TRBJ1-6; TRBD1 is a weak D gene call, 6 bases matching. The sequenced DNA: TGTGCCTGGAGTGGACTGGGACAAACGGGGTCACCCCTCCACTTT. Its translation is CAWSGLGQTGSPLHF.